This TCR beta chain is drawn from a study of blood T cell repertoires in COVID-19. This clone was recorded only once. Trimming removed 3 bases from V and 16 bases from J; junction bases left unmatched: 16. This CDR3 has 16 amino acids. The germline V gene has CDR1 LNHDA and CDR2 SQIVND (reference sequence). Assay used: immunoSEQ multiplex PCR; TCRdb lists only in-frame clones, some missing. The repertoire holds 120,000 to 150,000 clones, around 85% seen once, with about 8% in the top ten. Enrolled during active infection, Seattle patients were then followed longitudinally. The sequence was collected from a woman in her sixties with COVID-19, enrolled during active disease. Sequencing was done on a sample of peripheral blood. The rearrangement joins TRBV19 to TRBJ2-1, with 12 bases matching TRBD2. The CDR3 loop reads CASSIPKASGGAKAFF. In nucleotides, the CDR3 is TGTGCCAGTAGTATTCCTAAAGCTAGCGGGGGGGCTAAGGCTTTCTTC.